This entry lists 31 T cell receptor beta chains sequenced from one sample in a study of blood T cell repertoires in COVID-19. Profiled with immunoSEQ multiplex PCR; TCRdb holds only in-frame clones, not every one. The data contain a few hundred thousand clones, 70% to 90% of them singletons. The specimen was peripheral blood. These TCRs come from a woman aged 45 to 65 who had recovered from COVID-19.

The chain links TRBV5-4 to TRBJ2-6, with D perhaps matching TRBD1 (5 bases). V shed 4 bases and J shed 4 bases, with 9 bases lying between them. This CDR3 has 14 amino acids. Germline values: CDR1 SGHNT, CDR2 YYREEE (reference sequence). The CDR3 nucleotides read TGTGCCAGCAGCGCGAGACAGGGGGCCAACGTCCTGACTTTC. It translates to CASSARQGANVLTF.

This rearrangement joins TRBV28 to TRBJ2-7, with D possibly being TRBD1 (5 bases). The V gene lost 5 bases and the J gene lost 7 bases, with 15 bases spanning the gap. In germline, CDR1 is MDHEN, CDR2 SYDVKM. This CDR3 is built from 13 residues. The CDR3 DNA reads TGTGCCAGCAGTCTTACCGCGGCAGGGGAGCAGTACTTC. This sequence encodes CASSLTAAGEQYF.

The chain carries TRBV2 and TRBJ1-2; D might be TRBD1 (6 bases). The CDR3 has 14 residues. V was cut by 8 bases and J by 5 bases, with 18 bases left in between. Germline V gene sequence: CDR1 SNHLY, CDR2 FYNNEI. DNA of the CDR3: TGTGCCAGCTTATCAGAAGACAGGAGTTATGGCTACACCTTC. Protein product: CASLSEDRSYGYTF.

The chain uses TRBV30 and TRBJ1-6; D ambiguous. Trimming pared 2 bases from V and 10 bases from J, leaving 18 bases between. The germline V gene encodes CDR1 GTSNPN and CDR2 SVGIG (reference sequence). The CDR3 sequence is 15 residues long. The CDR3 loop is CAWSPSPPSGSPLHF. CDR3 sequence (DNA): TGTGCCTGGAGTCCCAGCCCCCCCAGCGGGTCACCCCTCCACTTT.

The V gene is TRBV19, the J gene TRBJ1-1; unclear D gene. CDR1 is LNHDA, CDR2 SQIVND, per germline (reference sequence). This CDR3 has 14 amino acids. V was shortened by 5 bases and J by 12 bases, with 22 bases between the two germline ends. The DNA of the CDR3 is TGTGCCAGTAGTGTAACGACGGGGTACTCTCTGACTTTCTTT. Its protein is CASSVTTGYSLTFF.

The chain combines TRBV5-6 with TRBJ2-5; 7 nucleotides align to TRBD1. The CDR3 consists of 13 residues. CDR1 and CDR2 (germline): SGHDT, YYEEEE. V dropped 4 bases and J dropped 5; count of bases not matched to a gene: 5. CDR3 protein: CASSLTGVETQYF. CDR3 DNA: TGTGCCAGCAGCCTTACAGGGGTGGAGACCCAGTACTTC.

The gene calls are TRBV6-2 or TRBV6-3 and TRBJ2-1; D call uncertain. V was clipped by 6 bases and J by 12 bases, with 12 bases between them. Germline loops: CDR1 MNHEY, CDR2 SVGEGT. The CDR3 consists of 11 residues. The CDR3 spells CASSSQAWQFF. The DNA of the CDR3 is TGTGCCAGCAGCTCGCAAGCGTGGCAGTTCTTC.

The chain is built from TRBV6-5 and TRBJ2-5, with D maybe TRBD1 (6 bases). V was pared by 4 bases and J by 5 bases, with 14 bases between. Germline CDR1 is MNHEY and CDR2 is SVGAGI. This CDR3 has 14 residues. The CDR3 loop is CASSSPGEGETQYF. The CDR3 region has the DNA TGTGCCAGCAGTTCCCCAGGGGAAGGCGAGACCCAGTACTTC.

The chain has TRBV7-9 and TRBJ2-3; 9 nucleotides align to TRBD2. This CDR3 is 16 amino acids long. From germline, CDR1 is SEHNR and CDR2 FQNEAQ (reference sequence). The V segment lost 8 bases and the J segment 2 bases; nucleotides outside the gene matches: 11. CDR3 sequence reads: CASLGGAGGPTDTQYF. CDR3 in DNA: TGTGCCAGCTTAGGGGGAGCGGGGGGCCCCACAGATACGCAGTATTTT.

The chain uses TRBV21-1 and TRBJ1-1. TRBV21-1 is classified as a pseudogene. The CDR3 loop spans 16 amino acids. CDR3: CASSPPDRGGFTEAFF. The CDR3 DNA is TGTGCCAGCAGCCCACCCGATCGGGGTGGTTTTACTGAAGCTTTCTTT.

This clone has only one observation. The rearrangement links TRBV5-3 to TRBJ1-2, with D maybe TRBD1 (6 bases). TRBV5-3 is flagged as an ORF with uncertain function. This CDR3 has 17 residues. V gave up 5 bases and J gave up 3 bases, with 23 bases separating them. In nucleotides, the CDR3 is TGTGCCAGAAGTGGGGCTTGTGAGTCAGGGGACCACTATGGCTACACCTTC. This sequence encodes CARSGACESGDHYGYTF.

The chain uses TRBV5-1 and TRBJ1-2, with TRBD1 matching 8 bases. Germline values: CDR1 SGHRS, CDR2 YFSETQ. The CDR3 totals 15 residues. The V segment lost 1 base and the J segment 3 bases; nucleotides outside the gene matches: 5. This CDR3 is CASSLRTGSDYGYTF. The CDR3 DNA reads as TGCGCCAGCAGCTTGAGGACAGGGTCGGACTATGGCTACACCTTC.

The V call is TRBV25-1, the J call TRBJ2-7; 11 positions match TRBD1. The CDR3 spans 14 residues. Germline values: CDR1 MGHDK, CDR2 SYGVNS. The trim removed 6 bases at V and 2 bases at J, leaving 3 bases unmatched. The CDR3 loop reads CASRGTGGPYEQYF. CDR3 coding DNA: TGTGCCAGCAGGGGGACAGGGGGTCCCTACGAGCAGTACTTC.

CDR3 nucleotides: TGTGCCAGCAGCCGTTTTTTGACCCAGTACTTC. It is translated as CASSRFLTQYF. The rearrangement links TRBV5-8 to TRBJ2-5, with D unclear. Germline V gives CDR1 SGHTS, CDR2 YDEGEE. This CDR3 is built from 11 residues. Trimming pared 4 bases from V and 7 bases from J, leaving 8 bases between.

This clone has only one observation. This sequence joins TRBV7-2 and TRBJ1-4; D unresolved. Trimming shortened V by 1 base and J by 8 bases, and 8 bases separated the two germline ends. This CDR3 comprises 13 residues. Germline V CDR1 and CDR2: SGHTA, FQGNSA. The CDR3 DNA follows: TGTGCCAGCAGCTTAGACAGTCCGGAAAAACTGTTTTTT. Amino acid sequence: CASSLDSPEKLFF.

This clone was detected only once. This chain uses TRBV7-9 with TRBJ2-1; 11 nucleotides agree with TRBD2. CDR3 length: 17 amino acids. The junction had 10 bases not matched to a gene; V was cut back by 5 bases and J by 4 bases. Germline loops: CDR1 SEHNR, CDR2 FQNEAQ (reference sequence). The CDR3 DNA reads as TGTGCCAGCAGCGATAGCCAACTAGCGGGAGCATACAATGAGCAGTTCTTC. Encoded protein: CASSDSQLAGAYNEQFF.

The rearrangement links TRBV18 to TRBJ2-7, with 12 nucleotides matching TRBD2. The CDR3 runs to 17 residues. V shed 5 bases and J 5 bases; nucleotides not matched to a gene: 13. Germline V lookup: CDR1 KGHSH, CDR2 LQKENI. As DNA, the CDR3 is TGTGCCAGCTCAATCTCTAGCGGGAGGGCCCTCGGGAACGAGCAGTACTTC. Encoded protein: CASSISSGRALGNEQYF.

In nucleotides, the CDR3 is TGTGCCAGCAGTTCAGGGGACTACAATGAGCAGTTCTTC. It yields the protein CASSSGDYNEQFF. The genes are TRBV12-3 or TRBV12-4 and TRBJ2-1; perhaps TRBD1 as D (6 bases). Trimming pared 4 bases from V and 3 bases from J, leaving 7 bases between. CDR3 length: 13 amino acids.

The rearrangement uses TRBV27 and TRBJ2-3; 7 bases fit TRBD1. V lost 10 bases, J lost 4 bases, and 8 bases stayed unmatched. CDR1 MNHEY and CDR2 SMNVEV come from the germline V gene (reference sequence). This CDR3 is built from 13 residues. The CDR3 DNA sequence: TGTGCCATCCGGGACAGAATGTCAGATACGCAGTATTTT. Protein: CAIRDRMSDTQYF.

V is TRBV29-1 and J is TRBJ1-1; D gene unclear. Germline loops: CDR1 SQVTM, CDR2 ANQGSEA. The CDR3 runs 13 residues. Trimming took 5 bases from V and 0 from J, leaving 10 bases between them. The CDR3 region is CSVQRQMNTEAFF. In DNA form, the CDR3 reads TGCAGCGTTCAGAGGCAGATGAACACTGAAGCTTTCTTT.

V gene TRBV19 combines with J gene TRBJ2-7, with D tentatively TRBD1 (5 bases). Germline V gives CDR1 LNHDA, CDR2 SQIVND (reference sequence). V shed 8 bases and J shed 0 bases, with 14 bases lying between them. The CDR3 contains 14 residues. CDR3 residues: CASSQDKSSYEQYF. The CDR3 region has the DNA TGTGCCAGTTCCCAGGACAAGAGCTCCTACGAGCAGTACTTC.

The chain has TRBV10-3 and TRBJ2-3; no reliable D call. Germline V gene sequence: CDR1 ENHRY, CDR2 SYGVKD. This CDR3 has 15 residues. V dropped 0 bases and J dropped 3 bases, with 10 bases sitting between them. The CDR3 spells CAISESKELTDTQYF. CDR3 bases: TGTGCCATCAGTGAGTCTAAAGAGCTAACAGATACGCAGTATTTT.

The rearrangement uses TRBV4-3 and TRBJ1-2; perhaps TRBD1 as D (5 bases). Germline CDR1 and CDR2: LGHNA and YSLEER. Between the trimmed V and J ends, which lost 4 bases and 4 bases, there was a span of 16 bases. This CDR3 spans 15 amino acids. This chain's CDR3 is CASSREIGQLYGYTF. DNA for the CDR3: TGCGCCAGCAGCCGAGAAATCGGACAACTCTATGGCTACACCTTC.

J is TRBJ1-4 and V is TRBV5-4; D possibly corresponds to TRBD1 (5 bases). V gave up 4 bases and J gave up 2 bases, with 9 bases separating them. Germline V gene data show CDR1 as SGHNT and CDR2 as YYREEE (reference sequence). There are 14 residues in the CDR3. The CDR3 nucleotides are TGTGCCAGCAGCGTCGACAGCACTAATGAAAAACTGTTTTTT. The encoded protein is CASSVDSTNEKLFF. The full variable domain, its missing parts supplied by reference TRBV5-4 and TRBJ1-4, is ETGVTQSPTHLIKTRGQQVTLRCSSQSGHNTVSWYQQALGQGPQFIFQYYREEENGRGNFPPRFSGLQFPNYSSELNVNALELDDSALYLCASSVDSTNEKLFFGSGTQLSVL.

The chain couples TRBV29-1 to TRBJ1-5; D remains ambiguous. Germline lookup yields CDR1 SQVTM and CDR2 ANQGSEA. V lost 4 bases and J 5 bases, leaving 15 bases between the germline ends. This CDR3 has 14 amino acids. The CDR3 sequence: CSVVTPSGDQPQHF. For the CDR3, the DNA is TGCAGCGTTGTCACCCCCTCCGGGGATCAGCCCCAGCATTTT.

This clone was counted many times. The J gene is TRBJ2-7, the V gene TRBV19, with 8 nucleotides matching TRBD1. Germline-derived CDR1 and CDR2 are LNHDA and SQIVND (reference sequence). The CDR3 contains 16 residues. The trim removed 5 bases at V and 3 bases at J, leaving 12 bases unmatched. CDR3 in DNA: TGTGCCAGTAGTGACGAACAGGGGGTCGGAAACTACGAGCAGTACTTC. It is translated as CASSDEQGVGNYEQYF.

This rearrangement joins TRBV5-1 to TRBJ2-1, with D perhaps matching TRBD2 (5 bases). V lost 6 bases and J lost 0, with 7 bases in between. The CDR3 contains 13 residues. CDR1 and CDR2 (germline): SGHRS, YFSETQ. CDR3 protein: CASKRDSYNEQFF. CDR3 DNA: TGCGCCAGCAAGAGGGACTCCTACAATGAGCAGTTCTTC.

This clone has a count of ten or more. The CDR3 is CASSRGRLGSYEQYF. CDR3 nucleotide sequence: TGTGCCAGCAGCAGGGGACGGCTGGGCTCCTACGAGCAGTACTTC. This chain uses TRBV2 with TRBJ2-7; a weak D match, TRBD1 (6 bases). The CDR3 has 15 amino acids. Trimming stripped 6 bases from V and 0 bases from J, with 15 bases between. Germline V gene lookup returns CDR1 SNHLY and CDR2 FYNNEI.

The V and J genes are TRBV6-5 and TRBJ1-5; 9 bases are a match to TRBD1. This CDR3 is built from 14 residues. V shed 6 bases and J 6 bases; nucleotides not matched to a gene: 6. Germline CDR1 MNHEY, CDR2 SVGAGI. The CDR3 spells CASSRTGGGQPQHF. The CDR3 DNA sequence: TGTGCCAGCAGCCGCACAGGGGGCGGTCAGCCCCAGCATTTT.

This chain links TRBV6-5 with TRBJ1-3, with D uncertain. Germline lookup yields CDR1 MNHEY and CDR2 SVGAGI. The CDR3 spans 14 residues. Trimming stripped 10 bases from V and 7 bases from J, with 20 bases between. The CDR3 region is CATFRGIEGNTIYF. In DNA, the CDR3 is TGTGCCACCTTCAGAGGCATCGAGGGCAACACCATATATTTT.

The rearrangement uses TRBV15 and TRBJ2-5, with TRBD1 matching 11 bases. The CDR3 has 16 residues. V dropped 3 bases and J dropped 4; count of bases not matched to a gene: 7. Germline CDR1 is LNHNV and CDR2 is YYDKDF (reference sequence). The chain's CDR3 is CATSRRLGQGGETQYF. Written as DNA, the CDR3 is TGTGCCACCAGCAGGAGGTTGGGACAGGGGGGAGAGACCCAGTACTTC. The full variable domain, in which reference TRBV15 and TRBJ2-5 provide the parts outside the CDR3, is DAMVIQNPRYQVTQFGKPVTLSCSQTLNHNVMYWYQQKSSQAPKLLFHYYDKDFNNEADTPDNFQSRRPNTSFCFLDIRSPGLGDTAMYLCATSRRLGQGGETQYFGPGTRLLVL.